One sample yielded the 16 T cell receptor beta chains listed below, sequenced in a study of T-cell memory formation after mild COVID-19. MiXCR, applied by TCRdb to the 5' RACE reads, yields one record per CDR3 protein. Among about 560,000 distinct CDR3 sequences listed, around 16% were seen once. Material: PBMCs or a T cell subset sorted from them (not recorded which). The receptors were gathered from an adult woman who had mild COVID-19 (a few samples of this study predate the infection). Cell type and time point are not known.

This clonotype has just a few counts. The chain employs TRBV27 and TRBJ2-3; D remains unclear. Germline V lookup: CDR1 MNHEY, CDR2 SMNVEV (reference sequence). The CDR3 is 14 residues long. V gave up 2 bases and J gave up 4 bases, with 10 bases separating them. The CDR3 reads CASSLRVGADTQYF. DNA of the CDR3: TGTGCCAGCAGTTTAAGGGTTGGCGCAGATACGCAGTATTTT.

This clonotype was counted between two and nine times. The rearrangement uses TRBV12-3 or TRBV12-4 and TRBJ2-7; a weak D match, TRBD2 (5 bases). V was shortened by 5 bases and J by 6 bases, with 14 bases between the two germline ends. The CDR3 consists of 13 residues. The CDR3 nucleotides are TGTGCCAGCAGTCGGACTGACATGGTCGAGCAGTACTTC. Its protein is CASSRTDMVEQYF.

This clonotype has just a few counts. The chain carries TRBV7-8 and TRBJ2-1; TRBD2 matches at 10 bases. V was pared by 2 bases and J by 0 bases, with 10 bases of the junction left unmatched. The CDR3 is made up of 19 amino acids. The germline CDR1 and CDR2 sequences are SGHVS and FQNEAQ. The DNA of the CDR3 is TGTGCCAGCAGCTTAAGAGGACTAGCGGAAATTAGCTCCTACAATGAGCAGTTCTTC. Translating gives CASSLRGLAEISSYNEQFF. The full variable domain, with the rest looked up from reference TRBV7-8 and TRBJ2-1, is GAGVSQSPRYKVAKRGQDVALRCDPISGHVSLFWYQQALGQGPEFLTYFQNEAQLDKSGLPSDRFFAERPEGSVSTLKIQRTQQEDSAVYLCASSLRGLAEISSYNEQFFGPGTRLTVL.

The rearrangement uses TRBV7-9 and TRBJ2-5; possibly TRBD1 or TRBD2 for D (5 bases each). This CDR3 region has 15 residues. Germline V lookup: CDR1 SEHNR, CDR2 FQNEAQ (reference sequence). Trimming cost V 0 bases and J 3 bases, with 11 bases left between them. For the CDR3, the DNA is TGTGCCAGCAGCTTAGCCGGGACGACTGAAGAGACCCAGTACTTC. It specifies CASSLAGTTEETQYF.

This clonotype was seen a handful of times. The chain joins TRBV5-1 to TRBJ1-1, with D possibly being TRBD1 (6 bases). This CDR3 region has 14 residues. The V end was cut by 3 bases, the J end by 1 base, with 10 bases between. Germline values: CDR1 SGHRS, CDR2 YFSETQ. This chain's CDR3 is CASSSRTANTEAFF. The CDR3 DNA reads TGCGCCAGCAGCTCCCGGACAGCGAACACTGAAGCTTTCTTT. The variable domain in full, completed from reference TRBV5-1 and TRBJ1-1, reads KAGVTQTPRYLIKTRGQQVTLSCSPISGHRSVSWYQQTPGQGLQFLFEYFSETQRNKGNFPGRFSGRQFSNSRSEMNVSTLELGDSALYLCASSSRTANTEAFFGQGTRLTVV.

The chain uses TRBV4-3 and TRBJ2-7, with D perhaps matching TRBD2 (5 bases). CDR1 and CDR2 (germline): LGHNA, YSLEER. This CDR3 is built from 15 residues. Trimming took off 1 base at V and 0 bases at J, with 10 bases between the two ends. CDR3 coding DNA: TGCGCCAGCAGCCAAGGGACGGGGAGCTCCTACGAGCAGTACTTC. Protein sequence: CASSQGTGSSYEQYF.

This clonotype appeared a few times. The chain is built from TRBV7-3 and TRBJ2-3, with D possibly matching TRBD1 (6 bases). Trimming took off 6 bases at V and 2 bases at J, with 15 bases between the two ends. Germline CDR1 reads SGHTA; CDR2 reads FQGTGA. The CDR3 sequence is 15 residues long. CDR3 DNA sequence: TGTGCCAGCAGTCCTGACAGGAGCAACACAGATACGCAGTATTTT. Its translation is CASSPDRSNTDTQYF.

The V call is TRBV24-1, the J call TRBJ2-1; 9 bases map to TRBD2. The V gene's germline CDR1 is KGHDR and CDR2 SFDVKD. The CDR3 covers 15 residues. V trimming: 0 bases; J trimming: 5 bases; junction bases outside the gene matches: 1. The CDR3 DNA reads TGTGCCACCAGTGATTTGACTAGCGGGCACAATGAGCAGTTCTTC. This sequence encodes CATSDLTSGHNEQFF.

The gene calls are TRBV12-3 or TRBV12-4 and TRBJ1-1; D gene uncertain. This CDR3 has 11 amino acids. V was trimmed by 11 bases and J by 1 base, leaving 8 bases between them. The CDR3 nucleotides read TGTGCCGGCCTTAGGAACACTGAAGCTTTCTTT. It specifies CAGLRNTEAFF.

This clonotype was found a few times. The chain has TRBV7-8 and TRBJ1-6; no reliable D call. The CDR3 length is 15 residues. Germline lookup yields CDR1 SGHVS and CDR2 FQNEAQ. V lost 2 bases to trimming and J lost 10 bases, with 15 bases between them. CDR3 coding DNA: TGTGCCAGCAGCTTACCGCTAGGAGAAGGGTCACCCCTCCACTTT. It specifies CASSLPLGEGSPLHF.

This sequence joins TRBV10-2 and TRBJ2-3, with a tentative D call TRBD1 (7 bases). In germline, CDR1 is WSHSY, CDR2 SAAADI. The CDR3 is 13 residues long. Trimming took off 11 bases at V and 6 bases at J, with 18 bases between the two ends. The CDR3: CASGGMRGDTQYF. In DNA form, the CDR3 reads TGCGCCTCAGGGGGGATGCGAGGGGATACGCAGTATTTT.

This clonotype was counted between two and nine times. V gene TRBV20-1 combines with J gene TRBJ2-3, with TRBD2 identical over 13 bases. V shed 0 bases and J 2 bases; nucleotides not matched to a gene: 5. Per the germline V gene, CDR1 is DFQATT and CDR2 is SNEGSKA (reference sequence). The CDR3 contains 17 residues. The DNA for the CDR3 is TGCAGTGCTAGAGAGACCGGGACTAGCGGGATCACAGATACGCAGTATTTT. This sequence encodes CSARETGTSGITDTQYF.

V and J are TRBV9 and TRBJ1-1, with TRBD1 identical over 7 bases. The CDR3 contains 14 residues. Germline CDR1 SGDLS, CDR2 YYNGEE. The trim removed 5 bases at V and 6 bases at J, leaving 10 bases unmatched. CDR3 sequence reads: CASRSPGGYAEAFF. DNA of the CDR3: TGTGCCAGCAGGTCCCCAGGGGGGTACGCTGAAGCTTTCTTT.

This clonotype was observed a few times. The genes are TRBV6-5 and TRBJ2-3; 8 positions agree with TRBD1. The CDR3 runs 16 residues. Germline V gene data show CDR1 as MNHEY and CDR2 as SVGAGI. V lost 6 bases to trimming and J lost 2 bases; unmatched junction nucleotides: 10. The CDR3 is CASRHRQGSYTDTQYF. CDR3 DNA sequence: TGTGCCAGCAGACATCGACAGGGGTCCTACACAGATACGCAGTATTTT.

This clonotype has more than one count but fewer than ten. J is TRBJ2-1 and V is TRBV20-1; 16 positions agree with TRBD2. This CDR3 is 15 amino acids long. CDR1 is DFQATT and CDR2 is SNEGSKA in the germline V gene (reference sequence). V gave up 4 bases and J gave up 9 bases; unmatched junction bases: 6. The CDR3 DNA reads as TGCAGTGCTACCCGCGGGACTAGCGGGGGGGCTGAGCAGTTCTTC. As protein: CSATRGTSGGAEQFF.

The rearrangement joins TRBV30 to TRBJ1-2, with TRBD1 matching over 9 bases. The CDR3 is 14 residues long. CDR1 GTSNPN and CDR2 SVGIG come from the germline V gene (reference sequence). The CDR3 spells CALEWGQGTGGYTF. The CDR3 DNA sequence: TGTGCATTGGAGTGGGGACAGGGAACTGGGGGCTACACCTTC. Full variable domain (outside the CDR3, taken from reference TRBV30 and TRBJ1-2): SQTIHQWPATLVQPVGSPLSLECTVEGTSNPNLYWYRQAAGRGLQLLFYSVGIGQISSEVPQNLSASRPQDRQFILSSKKLLLSDSGFYLCALEWGQGTGGYTFGSGTRLTVV.